One and the same sample provided the 15 T cell receptor beta chains below, sequenced in a study of T cell responses to AZD1222 COVID-19 vaccine. The assay was immunoSEQ multiplex PCR, and TCRdb's table has in-frame clones only and misses some. The data show approximately 90,000 clones, with around 94% seen just once and roughly 12% held by the top ten. This sample comprised peripheral blood, obtained on day 0 of AZD1222 vaccination. These receptors came from an adult in good health.

V is TRBV28 and J is TRBJ1-1, with unresolved D. The CDR3 spans 14 residues. Trimming took 6 bases from V and 2 from J, leaving 13 bases between them. Germline CDR1 reads MDHEN; CDR2 reads SYDVKM. The DNA of the CDR3 is TGTGCCAGCAGGCTTCCCGGGGTCAACACTGAAGCTTTCTTT. Translation: CASRLPGVNTEAFF.

The chain combines TRBV2 with TRBJ1-4; 7 bases align to TRBD1. Looked up from germline, CDR1 is SNHLY and CDR2 is FYNNEI. This CDR3 region has 17 residues. V lost 7 bases to trimming and J lost 3 bases; unmatched junction nucleotides: 14. This CDR3 reads CASNGRGGGAANEKLFF. The CDR3 nucleotides are TGTGCCAGCAACGGCAGGGGGGGAGGTGCGGCTAATGAAAAACTGTTTTTT.

The chain has TRBV10-1 and TRBJ2-1; the match to TRBD1 covers 7 bases. CDR1 and CDR2 (germline): WNHNN, SYGVQD (reference sequence). V dropped 8 bases and J dropped 6; count of bases not matched to a gene: 7. The CDR3 consists of 13 residues. CDR3 coding DNA: TGCGCCAGCCCCAAAGACAGGGTCAATGAGCAGTTCTTC. Residues: CASPKDRVNEQFF.

The chain is built from TRBV28 and TRBJ1-1; D ambiguous. The germline V gene encodes CDR1 MDHEN and CDR2 SYDVKM. The CDR3 contains 14 residues. V dropped 6 bases and J dropped 0 bases, with 11 bases sitting between them. This chain's CDR3 is CASRRQIMNTEAFF. The CDR3 DNA sequence: TGTGCCAGCAGGCGACAAATAATGAACACTGAAGCTTTCTTT.

V usage is TRBV3-1 (or the pseudogene TRBV3-2) and J usage is TRBJ1-5, with 7 bases identical to TRBD1. V gave up 1 base and J gave up 2 bases; unmatched junction bases: 5. Germline V gene sequence: CDR1 LGHDT, CDR2 YNNKEL (reference sequence). The CDR3 runs to 16 residues. CDR3 DNA: TGTGCCAGCAGCCAAGGTGCAGGGGGGGGCAATCAGCCCCAGCATTTT. It codes for CASSQGAGGGNQPQHF.

The chain employs TRBV18 and TRBJ1-4; D gene unclear. CDR3 length equals 15 residues. V was pared by 0 bases and J by 4 bases, with 9 bases between. The germline V gene has CDR1 KGHSH and CDR2 LQKENI. CDR3 residues: CASSPPEGFNEKLFF. CDR3 in DNA: TGTGCCAGCTCACCACCGGAGGGCTTTAATGAAAAACTGTTTTTT.

This clone has a handful of counts. The genes are TRBV6-5 and TRBJ1-5; the D gene is possibly TRBD1 (6 bases). The CDR3 runs to 15 residues. The germline V gene has CDR1 MNHEY and CDR2 SVGAGI. With 0 bases removed from V and 6 bases from J, the gap between germline ends came to 12 bases. The CDR3 sequence is CASSYSGRGGQPQHF. CDR3 bases: TGTGCCAGCAGTTACTCGGGCAGGGGCGGTCAGCCCCAGCATTTT.

The chain uses TRBV5-1 and TRBJ2-1; TRBD2 might be the D (6 bases). The CDR3 is 14 amino acids. Germline values: CDR1 SGHRS, CDR2 YFSETQ. Trimming left V 4 bases short and J 0 bases short, with 8 bases between. The CDR3 DNA sequence: TGCGCCAGCAGCCAGACTAGCTCCTACAATGAGCAGTTCTTC. Translated: CASSQTSSYNEQFF.

The chain couples TRBV4-1 to TRBJ2-7; D gene ambiguous. The CDR3 runs to 14 residues. The germline V and J ends were trimmed by 4 bases and 1 base, with 11 bases remaining between them. Looked up from germline, CDR1 is MGHRA and CDR2 is YSYEKL. The CDR3 region has the DNA TGCGCCAGCAGCCCCTTAGGCAGGTCCTACGAGCAGTACTTC. As protein: CASSPLGRSYEQYF.

The chain is built from TRBV20-1 and TRBJ1-1; D ambiguous. This CDR3 contains 14 residues. Germline lookup yields CDR1 DFQATT and CDR2 SNEGSKA (reference sequence). V was trimmed by 3 bases and J by 6 bases, leaving 17 bases between them. The CDR3, as DNA: TGCAGTGCTAGTAGTAGGGCCTCGGGGTCTGAAGCTTTCTTT. Translating gives CSASSRASGSEAFF.

The chain employs TRBV29-1 and TRBJ2-3; 7 bases map to TRBD2. Germline V CDR1 and CDR2: SQVTM, ANQGSEA. The CDR3 has 15 residues. J gave up 0 bases and V 4 bases, and 7 bases lay outside the gene matches. Here the CDR3 DNA reads TGCAGCGTTGGGGGGGGTATACTTAGCACAGATACGCAGTATTTT. Translating gives CSVGGGILSTDTQYF.

The genes are TRBV6-2 or TRBV6-3 and TRBJ1-4, with D possibly matching TRBD1 (6 bases). Germline CDR1 and CDR2: MNHEY and SVGEGT. The V gene lost 6 bases and the J gene lost 5 bases, with 16 bases spanning the gap. The length of the CDR3 is 15 residues. The CDR3 here is CASSPSQTGNEKLFF. The CDR3 DNA sequence: TGTGCCAGCAGCCCTTCACAGACAGGAAATGAAAAACTGTTTTTT.

The chain combines TRBV6-5 with TRBJ1-1; 8 bases match TRBD1. V dropped 5 bases and J dropped 8; count of bases not matched to a gene: 13. Germline V lookup: CDR1 MNHEY, CDR2 SVGAGI. This CDR3 has 15 amino acids. The CDR3 spells CASSIAVRGQPEAFF. CDR3 bases: TGTGCCAGCAGTATCGCTGTCAGGGGGCAGCCCGAAGCTTTCTTT.

The J gene is TRBJ1-2, the V gene TRBV29-1; unclear D gene. This CDR3 spans 13 amino acids. Trimming removed 3 bases at V and 8 bases at J, with 16 bases between. Germline V gene lookup returns CDR1 SQVTM and CDR2 ANQGSEA. CDR3 amino acids: CSVEKQPGGGYTF. CDR3 in DNA: TGCAGCGTTGAGAAACAACCGGGCGGGGGCTACACCTTC.

This chain links TRBV4-1 with TRBJ1-1; D is unresolved. Germline CDR1 is MGHRA and CDR2 is YSYEKL. There are 13 residues in the CDR3. Trimming left V 0 bases short and J 4 bases short, with 6 bases between. CDR3 sequence reads: CASSQDKGTEAFF. Here the CDR3 DNA reads TGCGCCAGCAGCCAAGATAAGGGCACTGAAGCTTTCTTT.